This T cell receptor (beta chain) was obtained from a study of Graves' ophthalmopathy and Graves' hyperthyroidism. The overall study: Upon initial diagnosis and before any treatment, peripheral blood was collected.

The study amplified TCR beta CDR3 regions using RNA transcripts. Amplification began with first-round RT-PCR using HTBI primers, then second-round multiplex PCR was performed. TCRdb analysed the multiplex PCR reads with MiXCR anew, one entry per CDR3 protein. The profile shows under 350,000 distinct CDR3 sequences, 15% to 20% of them singletons. If patients had other autoimmune diseases, uncontrolled infections, pregnancy or lactation, they were excluded. PBMCs came from over 9.5 ml of fresh peripheral blood. This clonotype was recorded at least ten times. The sequence derives from an adult man with Graves' ophthalmopathy. Sequenced material: peripheral blood.

In nucleotides, the CDR3 is TGTGCCAGCAGCTTTCTAGGTGGCTACACCTTC. Its translation: CASSFLGGYTF. The rearrangement uses TRBV7-9 and TRBJ1-2; D not certain. The germline V gene has CDR1 SEHNR and CDR2 FQNEAQ (reference sequence). Trimming took 3 bases from V and 7 from J, leaving 6 bases between them. This CDR3 is built from 11 residues.